The next 23 T cell receptor beta chains were all read from a single sample in a study of blood T cells in healthy people across ages. Using a J-beta primer mix together with a sample-barcoded 5' primer, a second PCR was run for roughly 6 to 12 cycles. TCRdb analysed the 5' RACE reads with MiXCR anew, one entry per CDR3 protein. The table shows 1.5 million to 2 million distinct CDR3 sequences, with roughly 30% occurring only once. Sample: blood. All receptors derive from a woman in her 30s in good health.

J is TRBJ2-1 and V is TRBV27; the match to TRBD2 covers 10 bases. Trimming took 7 bases from V and 7 from J; bases not matched to a gene: 16. This CDR3 comprises 17 residues. The germline V gene encodes CDR1 MNHEY and CDR2 SMNVEV (reference sequence). CDR3 in DNA: TGTGCCAGCACTCTACGGCCCCCTAGCGGGGGTTTGAATGAGCAGTTCTTC. Protein: CASTLRPPSGGLNEQFF.

This chain links TRBV27 with TRBJ2-5, with D maybe TRBD2 (5 bases). This CDR3 region has 14 residues. Per germline, CDR1 MNHEY and CDR2 SMNVEV (reference sequence). V shed 1 base and J shed 11 bases, with 17 bases lying between them. As DNA, the CDR3 is TGTGCCAGCAGTTTATTGGGCGGGCACAATGAGCAGTACTTC. It yields the protein CASSLLGGHNEQYF.

This clonotype showed up many times. The chain uses TRBV29-1 and TRBJ2-7; a possible D gene is TRBD1 (5 bases). Per the germline V gene, CDR1 is SQVTM and CDR2 is ANQGSEA. CDR3 length: 13 amino acids. V was shortened by 5 bases and J by 7 bases, with 18 bases between the two germline ends. CDR3 loop: CSVTDSLVREQYF. In nucleotides, the CDR3 is TGCAGCGTTACTGACAGTCTCGTGAGGGAGCAGTACTTC.

This rearrangement joins TRBV6-4 to TRBJ2-1; 10 bases are a match to TRBD2. The V gene end was trimmed by 2 bases and the J gene end by 0 bases; junction bases not matched to a gene: 4. The CDR3 is 17 amino acids. Germline loops: CDR1 MRHNA, CDR2 SNTAGT. CDR3 in DNA: TGTGCCAGCAGTGACGTCCCTAGCGGGAGCTCCTACAATGAGCAGTTCTTC. Its protein product is CASSDVPSGSSYNEQFF.

A single count supports this clonotype. A much larger clone is a single base away; this may be a read error. The rearrangement joins TRBV6-4 to TRBJ2-5; perhaps D is TRBD1 or TRBD2 (5 bases each). Germline-derived CDR1 and CDR2 are MRHNA and SNTAGT. This CDR3 has 13 amino acids. Trimming removed 6 bases at V and 11 bases at J, with 19 bases between. CDR3 amino acids: CASSAGTYGEQYF. DNA of the CDR3: TGTGCCAGCAGCGCCGGGACGTATGGGGAGCAGTACTTC.

This clonotype was picked up many times. The rearrangement joins TRBV10-3 to TRBJ1-5, with 10 bases matching TRBD1. The CDR3 is 13 residues long. From germline, CDR1 is ENHRY and CDR2 SYGVKD. Trimming removed 6 bases from V and 6 bases from J; junction bases left unmatched: 2. The CDR3 reads CAISRDRGQPQHF. CDR3 bases: TGTGCCATCAGCCGGGACAGGGGTCAGCCCCAGCATTTT.

The chain carries TRBV29-1 and TRBJ2-5, with 7 bases aligning to TRBD2. J lost 2 bases, V lost 6 bases, and 15 bases had no gene match. Germline CDR1 is SQVTM and CDR2 is ANQGSEA. CDR3 length: 16 residues. CDR3: CSVAAPPAGSQETQYF. CDR3 bases: TGCAGCGTGGCTGCCCCCCCAGCGGGGTCTCAAGAGACCCAGTACTTC.

This clonotype was observed a handful of times. Sequence at one end of the junction differs from germline and may be a read error. The chain uses TRBV4-3 and TRBJ2-7; perhaps TRBD2 as D (6 bases). Germline loops: CDR1 LGHNA, CDR2 YSLEER. The CDR3 totals 14 residues. CDR3 coding DNA: TGCGCCAGCGGCCAGACTAGAATTACCTACGAGCAGTACTTC. Translation: CASGQTRITYEQYF.

This clonotype was seen many times. The chain uses TRBV10-3 and TRBJ2-7; TRBD1 might be the D (6 bases). The V and J ends lost 1 base and 4 bases respectively, with 8 bases between them. The CDR3 has 13 amino acids. The germline CDR1 and CDR2 sequences are ENHRY and SYGVKD. The CDR3 sequence: CAISEWQGYEQYF. The CDR3 nucleotides read TGTGCCATCAGTGAGTGGCAGGGGTACGAGCAGTACTTC.

The rearrangement joins TRBV6-5 to TRBJ1-1; D may be TRBD1 (5 bases). This CDR3 has 16 residues. Germline lookup yields CDR1 MNHEY and CDR2 SVGAGI. The V and J ends lost 7 bases and 4 bases respectively, with 22 bases between them. CDR3 sequence reads: CASNSAGGQRSTEAFF. CDR3 DNA: TGTGCCAGCAACTCCGCCGGGGGTCAGAGGAGCACTGAAGCTTTCTTT.

This clonotype came up once. This chain joins TRBV20-1 and TRBJ2-5; D might be TRBD1 (5 bases). The last part of the DNA fits TRBJ2-7 better; the J call may be wrong. Germline V lookup: CDR1 DFQATT, CDR2 SNEGSKA (reference sequence). The CDR3 loop spans 17 amino acids. CDR3 protein: CSARDRKASWGPREQYF. The CDR3 coding sequence is TGCAGTGCTAGAGATAGGAAAGCGAGCTGGGGCCCTCGCGAGCAGTACTTC.

The chain recombines TRBV5-1 with TRBJ2-1; D unresolved. There are 15 residues in the CDR3. The germline gives CDR1 SGHRS, CDR2 YFSETQ. With 1 base removed from V and 0 bases from J, the gap between germline ends came to 8 bases. The CDR3 spells CASSLTTDSYNEQFF. The CDR3 bases are TGCGCCAGCAGCTTGACAACCGACTCCTACAATGAGCAGTTCTTC.

This clonotype has just one count. This chain links TRBV7-2 with TRBJ2-5, with TRBD2 matching over 11 bases. The CDR3 sequence is 15 residues long. With 7 bases clipped from V and 7 bases from J, the junction kept 11 bases outside the gene matches. Germline lookup yields CDR1 SGHTA and CDR2 FQGNSA. The CDR3 region is CASTLDSGGARTQYF. DNA of the CDR3: TGTGCCAGCACCCTAGATAGCGGGGGGGCACGGACCCAGTACTTC.

A few counts support this clonotype. The chain couples TRBV7-2 to TRBJ2-7; a weak D match, TRBD2 (6 bases). The CDR3 is 16 residues long. The V end lost 1 base, the J end lost 1 base, and 14 bases lay between the germline ends. In germline, CDR1 is SGHTA, CDR2 FQGNSA. The DNA for the CDR3 is TGTGCCAGCAGCTTAGGTCCCGGACTACTTTCCTACGAGCAGTACTTC. The encoded protein is CASSLGPGLLSYEQYF.

Regarding this clonotype: A much more abundant neighbour one base away suggests this may be a read error. V usage is TRBV28 and J usage is TRBJ2-7; TRBD1 matches at 7 bases. CDR1 and CDR2 (germline): MDHEN, SYDVKM. This CDR3 has 14 amino acids. CDR3 protein: CVCRRTGNTYEQYF. The CDR3, as DNA: TGTGTCTGCAGAAGGACAGGAAACACCTACGAGCAGTACTTC.

J is TRBJ2-3 and V is TRBV7-6, with D unresolved. V lost 8 bases and J lost 4, with 16 bases in between. The CDR3 has 14 amino acids. Germline V gene sequence: CDR1 SGHVS, CDR2 FNYEAQ. The CDR3 region is CASEAGCGSDTQYF. In DNA, the CDR3 is TGTGCCAGCGAGGCCGGGTGTGGGTCAGATACGCAGTATTTT.

This clonotype was counted only a few times. This chain links TRBV5-1 with TRBJ1-1; 11 bases match TRBD1. The V gene's germline CDR1 is SGHRS and CDR2 YFSETQ. The CDR3 extends over 15 amino acids. V shed 4 bases and J 4 bases; nucleotides not matched to a gene: 6. Written as DNA, the CDR3 is TGCGCCAGCAGCGTTGGACAGGGGGCGATCACTGAAGCTTTCTTT. It is translated as CASSVGQGAITEAFF.

The chain carries TRBV7-2 and TRBJ1-2; D is unclear. V was clipped by 1 base and J by 10 bases, with 10 bases between them. CDR1 and CDR2 (germline): SGHTA, FQGNSA. CDR3 length: 12 amino acids. The CDR3 loop is CASSLDQPDYTF. CDR3 coding DNA: TGTGCCAGCAGCTTAGACCAACCTGACTACACCTTC. The full variable domain, rest sourced from reference TRBV7-2 and TRBJ1-2, is GAGVSQSPSNKVTEKGKDVELRCDPISGHTALYWYRQSLGQGLEFLIYFQGNSAPDKSGLPSDRFSAERTGGSVSTLTIQRTQQEDSAVYLCASSLDQPDYTFGSGTRLTVV.

The CDR3 region has the DNA TGTGCCAGCAGCTCTGCGCCGACAGGGAATGAAAAACTGTTTTTT. This sequence encodes CASSSAPTGNEKLFF. The chain carries TRBV28 and TRBJ1-4; TRBD1 matches 7 bases. Per germline, CDR1 MDHEN and CDR2 SYDVKM. After removal of 6 bases from V and 5 bases from J, the junction contained 9 bases not matched to a gene. This CDR3 region has 15 residues. The whole variable domain, remainder taken from reference TRBV28 and TRBJ1-4, is DVKVTQSSRYLVKRTGEKVFLECVQDMDHENMFWYRQDPGLGLRLIYFSYDVKMKEKGDIPEGYSVSREKKERFSLILESASTNQTSMYLCASSSAPTGNEKLFFGSGTQLSVL.

The rearrangement joins TRBV5-1 to TRBJ1-2, with 8 bases identical to TRBD1. Germline CDR1 reads SGHRS; CDR2 reads YFSETQ. Losses at the gene ends were 1 base for V and 12 bases for J; bases not matched to a gene: 20. The CDR3 is 17 residues long. The CDR3 nucleotides read TGCGCCAGCAGCTTGAGGGCAGGGGGCGCGACCGGCCCGGGCGACACCTTC. It codes for CASSLRAGGATGPGDTF.

This sequence joins TRBV20-1 and TRBJ1-2, with D perhaps matching TRBD1 (5 bases). This CDR3 is built from 13 residues. Germline loops: CDR1 DFQATT, CDR2 SNEGSKA (reference sequence). V dropped 3 bases and J dropped 4 bases, with 12 bases sitting between them. The CDR3 bases are TGCAGTGCTAGGGCAGGGCTTGGCTATGGCTACACCTTC. Encoded protein: CSARAGLGYGYTF.

This clonotype came up a few times. The chain employs TRBV6-2 or TRBV6-3 and TRBJ2-1; D ambiguous. CDR1 and CDR2 from the germline V gene are MNHEY and SVGEGT. Trimming took off 8 bases at V and 5 bases at J, with 10 bases between the two ends. CDR3 length equals 12 residues. CDR3 sequence reads: CASARTHNEQFF. The CDR3 nucleotides read TGTGCCAGCGCCAGGACCCACAATGAGCAGTTCTTC.

In this sample, this clonotype turned up a few times. The chain employs TRBV12-3 or TRBV12-4 and TRBJ2-7; D remains ambiguous. The ends were cut back, 7 bases at V and 2 bases at J, with 12 bases in the middle. CDR3 size: 13 residues. CDR3: CASTQPGAYEQYF. In DNA, the CDR3 is TGTGCCAGCACCCAGCCAGGAGCCTACGAGCAGTACTTC.